This TCR beta chain was found in a study of CD8 T cells in Susac syndrome. The CDR3 has 17 amino acids. Germline CDR1 SGHDT, CDR2 YYEEEE. Trimming stripped 0 bases from V and 5 bases from J, with 17 bases between. Random hexamers served to reverse transcribe about 0.5 to 1 ug RNA. By means of immunoSEQ multiplex PCR, TCR beta CDR3 spanning 54 Vbeta and 13 Jbeta underwent amplification. TCRdb re-derived calls from the immunoSEQ multiplex PCR reads in MiXCR, one entry per CDR3 protein. In the table there are over 150,000 distinct CDR3 sequences, 80% to 95% of which are singletons. The chain links TRBV5-6 to TRBJ2-2, with a tentative D call TRBD1 (5 bases). This TCR was sampled from a human donor with multiple sclerosis. The sequenced sample was CD4+ T cells from PBMCs. The DNA of the CDR3 is TGTGCCAGCAGCTTGGTTGCAGGGAAGGTTGGGACCGGGGAGCTGTTTTTT. Translated, it gives CASSLVAGKVGTGELFF.